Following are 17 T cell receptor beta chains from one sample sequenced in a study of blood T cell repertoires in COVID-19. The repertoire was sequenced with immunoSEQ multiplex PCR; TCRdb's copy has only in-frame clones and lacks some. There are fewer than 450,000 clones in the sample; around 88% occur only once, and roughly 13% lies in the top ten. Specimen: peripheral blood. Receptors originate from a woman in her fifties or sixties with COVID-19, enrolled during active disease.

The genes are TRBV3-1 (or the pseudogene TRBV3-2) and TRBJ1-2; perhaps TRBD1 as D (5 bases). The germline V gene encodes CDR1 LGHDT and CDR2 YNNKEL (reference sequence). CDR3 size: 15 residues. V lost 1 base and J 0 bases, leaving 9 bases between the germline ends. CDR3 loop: CASSQGRGANYGYTF. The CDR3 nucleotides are TGTGCCAGCAGCCAAGGGAGGGGAGCTAACTATGGCTACACCTTC.

The CDR3 DNA is TGTGCCAGCAGTGAGGGCAGTAGCACAGATACGCAGTATTTT. Amino acids: CASSEGSSTDTQYF. The chain employs TRBV6-4 and TRBJ2-3; D not certain. Per germline, CDR1 MRHNA and CDR2 SNTAGT. The CDR3 length is 14 residues. Trimming left V 3 bases short and J 0 bases short, with 7 bases between.

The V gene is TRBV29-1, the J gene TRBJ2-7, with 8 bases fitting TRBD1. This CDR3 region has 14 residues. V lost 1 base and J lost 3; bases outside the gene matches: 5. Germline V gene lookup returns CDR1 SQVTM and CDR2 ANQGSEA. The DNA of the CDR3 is TGCAGCGTTGAAGGGGGAACAGGGGGCTACGAGCAGTACTTC. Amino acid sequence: CSVEGGTGGYEQYF.

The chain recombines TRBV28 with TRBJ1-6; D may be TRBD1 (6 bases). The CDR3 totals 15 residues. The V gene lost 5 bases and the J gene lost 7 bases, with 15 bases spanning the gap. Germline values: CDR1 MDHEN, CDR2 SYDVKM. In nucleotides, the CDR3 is TGTGCCAGCAGTATTTGGACGGGGACAAATTCACCCCTCCACTTT. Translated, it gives CASSIWTGTNSPLHF.

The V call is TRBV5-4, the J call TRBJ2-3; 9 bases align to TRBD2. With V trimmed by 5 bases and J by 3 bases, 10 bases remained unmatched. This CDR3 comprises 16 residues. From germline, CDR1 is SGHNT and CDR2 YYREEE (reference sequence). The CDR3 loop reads CASSPSPSGGTDTQYF. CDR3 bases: TGTGCCAGCAGTCCGAGCCCCAGCGGGGGGACAGATACGCAGTATTTT. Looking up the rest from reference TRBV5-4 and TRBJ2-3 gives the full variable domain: ETGVTQSPTHLIKTRGQQVTLRCSSQSGHNTVSWYQQALGQGPQFIFQYYREEENGRGNFPPRFSGLQFPNYSSELNVNALELDDSALYLCASSPSPSGGTDTQYFGPGTRLTVL.

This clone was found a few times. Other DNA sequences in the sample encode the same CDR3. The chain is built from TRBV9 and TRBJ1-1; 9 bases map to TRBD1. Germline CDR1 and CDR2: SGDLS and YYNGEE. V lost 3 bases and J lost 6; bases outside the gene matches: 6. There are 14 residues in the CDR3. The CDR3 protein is CASSAGQGLAEAFF. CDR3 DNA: TGTGCCAGCAGCGCTGGACAGGGGTTGGCTGAAGCTTTCTTT.

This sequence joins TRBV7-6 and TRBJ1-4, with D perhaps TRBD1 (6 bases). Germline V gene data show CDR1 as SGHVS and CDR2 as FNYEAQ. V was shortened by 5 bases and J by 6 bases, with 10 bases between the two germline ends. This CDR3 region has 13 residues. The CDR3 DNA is TGTGCCAGCAGCCGGACAGAGTATGAAAAACTGTTTTTT. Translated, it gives CASSRTEYEKLFF.

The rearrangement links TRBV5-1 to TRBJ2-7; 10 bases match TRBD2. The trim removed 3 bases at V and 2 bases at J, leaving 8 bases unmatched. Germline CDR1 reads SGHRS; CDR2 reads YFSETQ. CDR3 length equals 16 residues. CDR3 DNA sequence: TGCGCCAGCAGCTACCGTTTAGCGGGGGGAACCTACGAGCAGTACTTC. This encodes CASSYRLAGGTYEQYF.

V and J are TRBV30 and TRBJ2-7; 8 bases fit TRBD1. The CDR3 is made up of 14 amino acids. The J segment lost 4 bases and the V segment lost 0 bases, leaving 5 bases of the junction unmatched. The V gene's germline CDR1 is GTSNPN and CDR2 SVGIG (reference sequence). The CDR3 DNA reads TGTGCCTGGAGTGTACGGAGGACAGGGTACGAGCAGTACTTC. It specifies CAWSVRRTGYEQYF.

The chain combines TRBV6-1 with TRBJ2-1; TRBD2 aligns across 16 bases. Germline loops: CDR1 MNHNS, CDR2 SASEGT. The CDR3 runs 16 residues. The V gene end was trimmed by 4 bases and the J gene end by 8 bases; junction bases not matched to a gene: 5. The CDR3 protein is CASSGTGTSGGDEQFF. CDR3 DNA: TGTGCCAGCAGTGGCACCGGGACTAGCGGGGGGGATGAGCAGTTCTTC.

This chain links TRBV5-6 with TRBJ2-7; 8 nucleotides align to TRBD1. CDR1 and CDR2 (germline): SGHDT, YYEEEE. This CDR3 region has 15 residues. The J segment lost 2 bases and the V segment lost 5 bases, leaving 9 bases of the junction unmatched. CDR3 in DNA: TGTGCCAGCAGGAATAATCCGGGACAGGCCTACGAGCAGTACTTC. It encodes CASRNNPGQAYEQYF. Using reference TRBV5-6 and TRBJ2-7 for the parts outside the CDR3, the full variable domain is DAGVTQSPTHLIKTRGQQVTLRCSPKSGHDTVSWYQQALGQGPQFIFQYYEEEERQRGNFPDRFSGHQFPNYSSELNVNALLLGDSALYLCASRNNPGQAYEQYFGPGTRLTVT.

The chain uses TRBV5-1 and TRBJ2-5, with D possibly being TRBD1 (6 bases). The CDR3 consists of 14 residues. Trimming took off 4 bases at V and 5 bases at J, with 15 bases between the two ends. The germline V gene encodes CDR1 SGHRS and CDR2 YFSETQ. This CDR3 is CASSAWTAQETQYF. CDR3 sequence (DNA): TGCGCCAGCAGCGCCTGGACAGCCCAGGAGACCCAGTACTTC.

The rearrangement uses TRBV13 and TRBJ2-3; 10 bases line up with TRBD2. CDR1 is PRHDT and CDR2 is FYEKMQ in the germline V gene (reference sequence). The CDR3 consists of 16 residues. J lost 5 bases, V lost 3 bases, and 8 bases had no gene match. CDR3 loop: CASSFKRGGGLDTQYF. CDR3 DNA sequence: TGTGCCAGCAGCTTTAAGCGGGGGGGCGGTCTAGATACGCAGTATTTT.

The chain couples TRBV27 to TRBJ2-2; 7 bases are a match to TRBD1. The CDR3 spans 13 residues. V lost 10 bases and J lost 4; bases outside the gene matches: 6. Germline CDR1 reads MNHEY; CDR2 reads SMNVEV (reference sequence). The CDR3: CATGTALTGELFF. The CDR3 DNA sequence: TGTGCCACTGGGACAGCCCTCACCGGGGAGCTGTTTTTT.

The CDR3: CATSDHTSNYGYTF. DNA for the CDR3: TGTGCCACCAGTGACCACACCTCTAACTATGGCTACACCTTC. This chain uses TRBV24-1 with TRBJ1-2, with D hard to call. This CDR3 has 14 residues. V lost 4 bases and J lost 0, with 8 bases in between. CDR1 is KGHDR and CDR2 is SFDVKD in the germline V gene.

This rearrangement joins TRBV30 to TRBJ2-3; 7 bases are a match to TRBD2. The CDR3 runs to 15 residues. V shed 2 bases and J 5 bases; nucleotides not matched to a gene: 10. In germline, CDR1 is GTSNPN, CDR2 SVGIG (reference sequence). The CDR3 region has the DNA TGTGCCTGGAGTCGGGTAGCGGGTGGAGTAGATACGCAGTATTTT. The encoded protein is CAWSRVAGGVDTQYF.

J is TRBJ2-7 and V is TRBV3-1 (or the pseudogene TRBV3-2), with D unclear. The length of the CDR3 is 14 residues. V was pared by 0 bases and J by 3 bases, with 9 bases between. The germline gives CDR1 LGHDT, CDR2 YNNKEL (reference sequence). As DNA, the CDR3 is TGTGCCAGCAGCCAAGAGTACAGCCTCTACGAGCAGTACTTC. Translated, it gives CASSQEYSLYEQYF.